The rows below give T cell receptor beta chains drawn from one sample of a study of T cells after yellow fever vaccination. TCRdb itself ran the 5' RACE reads through MiXCR, one entry per CDR3 protein. Altogether approximately 300,000 distinct CDR3 sequences are present, 8% to 10% being singletons, with the ten largest covering roughly 17%. The source was PBMCs, collected on the day of the first yellow fever vaccination. The receptors were gathered from a young man who received the YFV17D yellow fever vaccine. The CDR3 runs from the conserved cysteine through the conserved F or W. D genes are given only for firm matches. Rows may omit the clone size; those that give it use once, few, many or a size class.

cdr3_nt cdr3_aa d_call clone_size cdr3_length j_call v_call
TGCAGCGCCAAGGGACAGGTTAGGAACACTGAAGCTTTCTTT CSAKGQVRNTEAFF TRBD1 many 14 TRBJ1-1 TRBV29-1
TGTGCCAGCAGTTCAGAACCCGGGCCCGGGGAGCTGTTTTTT CASSSEPGPGELFF - - 14 TRBJ2-2 TRBV6-2/TRBV6-3
TGTGCCATCACCCCGGGACTAGGCACCGGGGAGCTGTTTTTT CAITPGLGTGELFF TRBD2 few 14 TRBJ2-2 TRBV10-3
TGTGCCACCAGTGGGGATTCAGGAACTGAAGCTTTCTTT CATSGDSGTEAFF - few 13 TRBJ1-1 TRBV24-1
TGTGCCAGCAGTTGGGAAAAAGAGACCCAGTACTTC CASSWEKETQYF - few 12 TRBJ2-5 TRBV12-3/TRBV12-4
TGTGCCAGTGTCACAGGGCGTCGCGGCTACACCTTC CASVTGRRGYTF - - 12 TRBJ1-2 TRBV19
TGTGCCAGCAGCTTGTTCGGCGGGAGCACAGATACGCAGTATTTT CASSLFGGSTDTQYF - few 15 TRBJ2-3 TRBV5-4
TGTGCCAGCAGCGCAAGACAGACAGATACGCAGTATTTT CASSARQTDTQYF - - 13 TRBJ2-3 TRBV9
TGTGCCATCAGTGAGTCTCAACTAAACGATTCACCCCTCCACTTT CAISESQLNDSPLHF - - 15 TRBJ1-6 TRBV10-3
TGCAGTGCTTTAGGGGAACGCTCCTACAATGAGCAGTTCTTC CSALGERSYNEQFF - few 14 TRBJ2-1 TRBV20-1
TGTGCCAGCAGCCCACCAACTGGAGACGCTGAAGCTTTCTTT CASSPPTGDAEAFF - - 14 TRBJ1-1 TRBV7-8
TGTGCCAGCAGTTTGACGAGTTTTGACATTCAGTACTTC CASSLTSFDIQYF - - 13 TRBJ2-4 TRBV27
TGTGCCAGCAGGATTTTCCTTAGCACAGATACGCAGTATTTT CASRIFLSTDTQYF - many 14 TRBJ2-3 TRBV6-1
TGTGCCAGCTCACCAGCCGGGACAGGGAACATGAACACTGAAGCTTTCTTT CASSPAGTGNMNTEAFF TRBD1 few 17 TRBJ1-1 TRBV18
TGTGCCAGCAGTTTTGGTGGGGCAGGGTCGGCAGAGACCCAGTACTTC CASSFGGAGSAETQYF - few 16 TRBJ2-5 TRBV5-4
TGCGCCAGCGGCGCGGGACAGGGTACCACAGATACGCAGTATTTT CASGAGQGTTDTQYF TRBD1 many 15 TRBJ2-3 TRBV5-1
TGTGCCAGCAGCCAAAGCACCCCAGAGACCCAGTACTTC CASSQSTPETQYF - - 13 TRBJ2-5 TRBV14
TGTGCCAGCAGCTTAGGAGGGAACGGAGAGACCCAGTACTTC CASSLGGNGETQYF - few 14 TRBJ2-5 TRBV7-2
TGTGCCAGCAGCTCATGGACAGAGTGGGCGAACACCGGGGAGCTGTTTTTT CASSSWTEWANTGELFF - few 17 TRBJ2-2 TRBV11-2
TGTGCCAGCAGTTTGGGTACAGGGGGGAGCACAGATACGCAGTATTTT CASSLGTGGSTDTQYF TRBD1 - 16 TRBJ2-3 TRBV12-3/TRBV12-4
TGTGCCAGCAGTTTAGAGGCCCCGCCGGGTGAAAAACTGTTTTTT CASSLEAPPGEKLFF - few 15 TRBJ1-4 TRBV12-3/TRBV12-4
TGTGCCAGCAGCGTGTCCAGCCAAGTATTAGCCGAGCAGTACTTC CASSVSSQVLAEQYF - few 15 TRBJ2-7 TRBV9
TGCGCCAGCAGCCAAGACCCGGGGGAAGGGGCCAACGTCCTGACTTTC CASSQDPGEGANVLTF - - 16 TRBJ2-6 TRBV4-3
TGCGCCAGCAGCCAAGACAGAGGAGAGCAGTTCTTC CASSQDRGEQFF - many 12 TRBJ2-1 TRBV4-3
TGCGCCAGCAGCTTGGAGGGGACAGGCTACACTGAAGCTTTCTTT CASSLEGTGYTEAFF TRBD1 few 15 TRBJ1-1 TRBV5-1
TGTGCCAGCAGCCAAGTAGGAGATACGCAGTATTTT CASSQVGDTQYF - many 12 TRBJ2-3 TRBV5-5
TGTGCCAGCAGCTCGAAGGGGGGGAACACCGGGGAGCTGTTTTTT CASSSKGGNTGELFF - many 15 TRBJ2-2 TRBV7-8
TGTGCCAGCAGCCAGGGGTATGGACAAGAGACCCAGTACTTC CASSQGYGQETQYF - few 14 TRBJ2-5 TRBV4-2
TGTGCCAGCATTCGCGGGAGCGACAGCGCCTACGAGCAGTACTTC CASIRGSDSAYEQYF TRBD2 many 15 TRBJ2-7 TRBV7-9